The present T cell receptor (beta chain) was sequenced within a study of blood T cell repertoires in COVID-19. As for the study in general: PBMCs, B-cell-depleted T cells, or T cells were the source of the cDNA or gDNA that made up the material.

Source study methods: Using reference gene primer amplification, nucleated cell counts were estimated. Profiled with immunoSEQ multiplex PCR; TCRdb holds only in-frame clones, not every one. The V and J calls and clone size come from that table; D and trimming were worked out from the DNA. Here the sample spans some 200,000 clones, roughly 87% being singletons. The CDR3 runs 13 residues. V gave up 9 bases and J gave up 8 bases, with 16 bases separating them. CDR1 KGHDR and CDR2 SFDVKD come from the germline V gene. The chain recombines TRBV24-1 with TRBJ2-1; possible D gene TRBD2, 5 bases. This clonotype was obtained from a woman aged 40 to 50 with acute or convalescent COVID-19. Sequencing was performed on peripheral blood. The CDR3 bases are TGTGCCACCTCGGATGGGAGCCTGGATGAGCAGTTCTTC. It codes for CATSDGSLDEQFF.